This TCR beta chain came from a study of shared clonotypes between healthy human individuals. V was clipped by 1 base and J by 6 bases, with 12 bases between them. The CDR3 extends over 14 amino acids. Germline lookup yields CDR1 MDHEN and CDR2 SYDVKM. The table came from immunoSEQ multiplex PCR; TCRdb's copy has only in-frame clones and leaves some out. Among 2 million to 2.5 million clones listed, over 85% were seen once. This chain joins TRBV28 and TRBJ1-1; the D gene is possibly TRBD1 (5 bases). This sequence originates from a man in his late teens or twenties in good health. Some clones in this sample may be carry-over from other donors' samples. The source material was naive CD4+ T cells from PBMCs. Sample subset: CD45RA+ positively selected. The DNA for the CDR3 is TGTGCCAGCAGTTTATCCGGGGCCATCCCTGAAGCTTTCTTT. This gives the protein CASSLSGAIPEAFF.